This TCR beta chain was retrieved from a study of T cell responses to AZD1222 COVID-19 vaccine. This CDR3 region has 14 residues. Germline values: CDR1 MDHEN, CDR2 SYDVKM. Deletions cut 8 bases from V and 4 bases from J, with 17 bases between. Sequenced by immunoSEQ multiplex PCR; TCRdb stores in-frame clones only, minus some. This sample carries around 180,000 clones, 90% of them seen once, and the ten largest clones take roughly 2.8%. This clonotype was sampled from an adult in good health. This sequence joins TRBV28 and TRBJ1-2; TRBD1 is a possible D gene (6 bases). Sequenced material: peripheral blood, taken on day 0 of AZD1222 vaccination. CDR3 loop: CASYATGQLYGYTF. In DNA form, the CDR3 reads TGTGCCAGCTACGCAACCGGACAGCTCTATGGCTACACCTTC.